Following are 28 T cell receptor beta chains from one sample sequenced in a study of low-dose radiotherapy and immunotherapy resistance in tumors. Time point given: after trial treatment. Treatment denoted: LDRT plus nivolumab, ipilimumab, low-dose cyclophosphamide and aspirin (RACIN trial). Priming of first-strand cDNA relied on TRAV- and TRBV-specific primers (covering alpha and beta chains). With a constant-region primer and a V-primer adapter, TCRs were subjected to approximately 20 PCR cycles of amplification. One entry per CDR3 protein results from TCRdb running MiXCR on the reads. The sample lists about 91,000 distinct CDR3 sequences; 20% to 25% were seen once. The input for sequencing was PBMCs, taken after low-dose radiotherapy plus immunotherapy. These TCRs come from a female donor with ovarian cancer.

The chain uses TRBV6-5 and TRBJ2-2, with D possibly TRBD2 on 6 matching bases. Trimming left V 6 bases short and J 7 bases short, with 9 bases between. This CDR3 contains 12 residues. Germline loops: CDR1 MNHEY, CDR2 SVGAGI. The CDR3 protein is CASSSRGGELFF. The CDR3 nucleotides are TGTGCCAGCAGCTCGCGGGGCGGGGAGCTGTTTTTT.

This clonotype was counted ten times or more. The chain couples TRBV2 to TRBJ1-1; D is uncertain. V was shortened by 5 bases and J by 0 bases, with 4 bases between the two germline ends. This CDR3 is built from 12 residues. Per the germline V gene, CDR1 is SNHLY and CDR2 is FYNNEI. The chain's CDR3 is CASSKLNTEAFF. As DNA, the CDR3 is TGTGCCAGCAGTAAACTGAACACTGAAGCTTTCTTT.

Comment on this clonotype: The limits of the CDR3 on the DNA are not certain, so only TCRdb's listed CDR3 is given. The chain is built from TRBV6-8 and TRBJ2-2; TRBD2, the D gene given by the table, was not confirmed from the DNA. Both ends counted, the CDR3 spans 15 residues. Germline lookup yields CDR1 MNHGY and CDR2 SAAAGT. The chain's CDR3 is CASSYDPHTGELFFF.

This clonotype was found a few times. The junction departs from germline at one end; a sequencing error may be responsible. The V and J genes are TRBV5-1 and TRBJ2-7; TRBD2 might be the D (6 bases). The germline gives CDR1 SGHRS, CDR2 YFSETQ. The CDR3 length is 13 residues. The CDR3 DNA follows: TGTGCCAGCAGCTGGGACTTGTCCTACGAGCAGTACTTC. It encodes CASSWDLSYEQYF.

The V call is TRBV21-1, the J call TRBJ1-2; the table names TRBD1, a call not compared with the DNA. TRBV21-1 is a recognized pseudogene. CDR3 length equals 14 residues. CDR3: CASSSDRLFYGYTF. The CDR3 region has the DNA TGTGCCAGCAGCTCCGACAGACTTTTCTATGGCTACACCTTC.

This clonotype showed up many times. CDR3 nucleotide sequence: TGCGCCAGCAGCCAAGATTGGACAGGGGAAGATACGCAGTATTTT. Translating it yields CASSQDWTGEDTQYF. V gene TRBV4-3 combines with J gene TRBJ2-3, with 9 nucleotides matching TRBD1. Per the germline V gene, CDR1 is LGHNA and CDR2 is YSLEER. The CDR3 contains 15 residues. J was trimmed by 5 bases and V by 0 bases; bases with no gene match: 3.

This clonotype was seen repeatedly, ten times or more. The J gene is TRBJ2-3, the V gene TRBV20-1; TRBD1 is a possible D gene (5 bases). From germline, CDR1 is DFQATT and CDR2 SNEGSKA (reference sequence). The V and J ends lost 8 bases and 2 bases respectively, with 11 bases between them. This CDR3 comprises 12 residues. CDR3 DNA sequence: TGCAGTCCCAGTGGGGCCACAGATACGCAGTATTTT. This sequence encodes CSPSGATDTQYF.

This clonotype was picked up many times. The chain carries TRBV20-1 and TRBJ2-2; TRBD1 matches at 12 bases. The CDR3 has 15 amino acids. Germline CDR1 reads DFQATT; CDR2 reads SNEGSKA (reference sequence). Trimming removed 1 base from V and 6 bases from J; junction bases left unmatched: 3. The CDR3 nucleotides read TGCAGTGCTAGAGCCGGGACAGGGGGCGCCGGGGAGCTGTTTTTT. This sequence encodes CSARAGTGGAGELFF.

The rearrangement joins TRBV28 to TRBJ1-3; 7 bases agree with TRBD1. Germline V gene lookup returns CDR1 MDHEN and CDR2 SYDVKM. CDR3 size: 15 residues. V gave up 6 bases and J gave up 2 bases; unmatched junction bases: 7. CDR3 sequence: CASRIQGNAGNTIYF. In DNA form, the CDR3 reads TGTGCCAGCAGAATACAGGGGAACGCTGGAAACACCATATATTTT. The full variable domain, its missing parts supplied by reference TRBV28 and TRBJ1-3, is DVKVTQSSRYLVKRTGEKVFLECVQDMDHENMFWYRQDPGLGLRLIYFSYDVKMKEKGDIPEGYSVSREKKERFSLILESASTNQTSMYLCASRIQGNAGNTIYFGEGSWLTVV.

There are many counts of this clonotype. This sequence joins TRBV13 and TRBJ1-2; the D gene is possibly TRBD1 (6 bases). The length of the CDR3 is 16 residues. V lost 0 bases and J 4 bases, leaving 15 bases between the germline ends. Germline assignment: CDR1 PRHDT and CDR2 FYEKMQ (reference sequence). CDR3 amino acids: CASSLGRGRGGYGYTF. CDR3 in DNA: TGTGCCAGCAGCTTAGGCCGAGGCAGGGGTGGCTATGGCTACACCTTC.

Concerning this clonotype: One end of the junction fails to match germline, which may point to a read error. The chain is built from TRBV5-3 and TRBJ2-3; possible D gene TRBD1, 5 bases. TRBV5-3 is identified as an open reading frame with a role that is uncertain. This CDR3 region has 14 residues. CDR3 residues: CASSLPGLTDTQYF. The CDR3 coding sequence is TGTGCCAGCAGCTTGCCAGGGCTCACAGATACGCAGTATTTT.

About this clonotype itself: A much larger clone sits a single nucleotide away, making a read error possible. The chain couples TRBV28 to TRBJ2-7; D is perhaps TRBD2 (6 bases). V dropped 6 bases and J dropped 7 bases, with 19 bases sitting between them. Per germline, CDR1 MDHEN and CDR2 SYDVKM. This CDR3 contains 14 residues. The CDR3 spells CASSPRTGRSEQYF. CDR3 nucleotides: TGTGCCAGCAGCCCCCGTACGGGGAGGAGTGAGCAGTACTTC. Full variable domain (outside the CDR3, taken from reference TRBV28 and TRBJ2-7): DVKVTQSSRYLVKRTGEKVFLECVQDMDHENMFWYRQDPGLGLRLIYFSYDVKMKEKGDIPEGYSVSREKKERFSLILESASTNQTSMYLCASSPRTGRSEQYFGPGTRLTVT.

Ten or more counts support this clonotype. The gene calls are TRBV7-2 and TRBJ2-7; 7 bases are a match to TRBD1. In germline, CDR1 is SGHTA, CDR2 FQGNSA. Trimming removed 7 bases from V and 5 bases from J; junction bases left unmatched: 8. This CDR3 has 13 residues. CDR3 sequence reads: CASTRNRGDEQYF. In nucleotides, the CDR3 is TGTGCCAGCACCCGAAACAGGGGCGACGAGCAGTACTTC.

This clonotype has only a few counts. V is TRBV6-2 or TRBV6-3 and J is TRBJ2-4; TRBD1 is a possible D gene (5 bases). The CDR3 is 16 residues long. V gave up 2 bases and J gave up 0 bases, with 11 bases separating them. The germline CDR1 and CDR2 sequences are MNHEY and SVGEGT. CDR3 nucleotides: TGTGCCAGCAGTTACGACAGCATTTTAGCCAAAAACATTCAGTACTTC. Translated: CASSYDSILAKNIQYF.

In this sample, this clonotype turned up many times. The chain uses TRBV20-1 and TRBJ2-5; 9 positions agree with TRBD2. The V gene end was trimmed by 0 bases and the J gene end by 7 bases; junction bases not matched to a gene: 12. The CDR3 is 16 residues long. Germline V gene lookup returns CDR1 DFQATT and CDR2 SNEGSKA (reference sequence). The CDR3 loop reads CSARDPGGRAIGTQYF. CDR3 bases: TGCAGTGCTAGAGACCCTGGCGGGAGGGCCATAGGGACCCAGTACTTC.

This clonotype has at least ten counts. The chain carries TRBV6-6 and TRBJ2-3; tentative D call: TRBD2 (6 bases). This CDR3 has 15 residues. Germline-derived CDR1 and CDR2 are MNHNY and SVGAGI (reference sequence). V shed 7 bases and J shed 3 bases, with 17 bases lying between them. CDR3 region: CASNGIGGETDTQYF. The CDR3 nucleotides are TGTGCCAGCAACGGGATCGGGGGAGAGACAGATACGCAGTATTTT.

This clonotype appeared many times. The genes are TRBV19 and TRBJ1-4; the D gene is possibly TRBD1 (5 bases). From germline, CDR1 is LNHDA and CDR2 SQIVND (reference sequence). The CDR3 extends over 16 amino acids. V was shortened by 6 bases and J by 0 bases, with 14 bases between the two germline ends. The CDR3 DNA reads as TGTGCCAGTAGCCAAGGGGCATACGCAACTAATGAAAAACTGTTTTTT. Protein: CASSQGAYATNEKLFF. The whole variable domain, remainder taken from reference TRBV19 and TRBJ1-4, is DGGITQSPKYLFRKEGQNVTLSCEQNLNHDAMYWYRQDPGQGLRLIYYSQIVNDFQKGDIAEGYSVSREKKESFPLTVTSAQKNPTAFYLCASSQGAYATNEKLFFGSGTQLSVL.

This clonotype was counted many times. This chain connects TRBV12-3 or TRBV12-4 to TRBJ1-1; possibly TRBD1 for D (5 bases). The V and J ends lost 2 bases and 4 bases respectively, with 20 bases between them. The CDR3 covers 17 residues. CDR3 DNA sequence: TGTGCCAGCAGTTTATACGGGGGGACTTCGAGGAGCACTGAAGCTTTCTTT. This gives the protein CASSLYGGTSRSTEAFF.

This clonotype was seen at least ten times. This sequence joins TRBV7-8 and TRBJ2-1; the D gene is possibly TRBD2 (6 bases). Per the germline V gene, CDR1 is SGHVS and CDR2 is FQNEAQ. This CDR3 spans 17 amino acids. Between the trimmed V and J ends, which lost 5 bases and 7 bases, there was a span of 24 bases. CDR3 coding DNA: TGTGCCAGCAGCCCATTAATAAGCGGAGGGTTTCGGAATGAGCAGTTCTTC. This sequence encodes CASSPLISGGFRNEQFF.

This clonotype has ten or more counts. The chain employs TRBV5-1 and TRBJ2-2; the match to TRBD1 covers 8 bases. V shed 0 bases and J 5 bases; nucleotides not matched to a gene: 0. The CDR3 spans 14 residues. Per germline, CDR1 SGHRS and CDR2 YFSETQ. The CDR3 DNA sequence: TGCGCCAGCAGCTTGGGACAGGGGACCGGGGAGCTGTTTTTT. Translated, it gives CASSLGQGTGELFF.

This clonotype appeared many times. V usage is TRBV5-1 and J usage is TRBJ2-7; 8 positions agree with TRBD1. V trimming: 4 bases; J trimming: 7 bases; junction bases outside the gene matches: 7. Germline V gives CDR1 SGHRS, CDR2 YFSETQ. The CDR3 has 13 residues. CDR3 sequence reads: CASSRGQAQEQYF. CDR3 in DNA: TGCGCCAGCAGCAGGGGACAGGCTCAAGAGCAGTACTTC.

At least ten counts were recorded for this clonotype. The gene calls are TRBV4-1 and TRBJ2-7, with 12 bases fitting TRBD1. Trimming at V came to 0 bases and at J to 2 bases, leaving 5 bases not matched to a gene. Germline assignment: CDR1 MGHRA and CDR2 YSYEKL. The CDR3 loop spans 17 amino acids. CDR3 region: CASSQDFGTGGPYEQYF. CDR3 nucleotides: TGCGCCAGCAGCCAAGATTTTGGGACAGGGGGCCCCTACGAGCAGTACTTC.

This clonotype was seen repeatedly, ten times or more. V and J are TRBV12-3 or TRBV12-4 and TRBJ2-7, with 9 positions matching TRBD1. V dropped 6 bases and J dropped 6; count of bases not matched to a gene: 12. The CDR3 extends over 15 amino acids. The CDR3 is CASRAGTGLSGEQYF. The CDR3 DNA reads TGTGCCAGCAGGGCTGGGACAGGGCTATCGGGCGAGCAGTACTTC.

This clonotype was seen at least ten times. This sequence joins TRBV20-1 and TRBJ2-7, with 9 bases aligning to TRBD1. CDR1 DFQATT and CDR2 SNEGSKA come from the germline V gene (reference sequence). Germline trimming cut 5 bases from V and 4 bases from J; bases unmatched to any gene: 9. CDR3 length: 14 residues. CDR3 DNA sequence: TGCAGTGCTTTTTTACCGGGACAGGGTTACGAGCAGTACTTC. This gives the protein CSAFLPGQGYEQYF.

This clonotype has a count of ten or more. CDR3 nucleotides: TGTGCCAGCAGTGAATCTGGGGGCGGCGCCAAAAACATTCAGTACTTC. The encoded protein is CASSESGGGAKNIQYF. The V call is TRBV2, the J call TRBJ2-4, with D perhaps matching TRBD1 (6 bases). V lost 2 bases and J lost 1, with 12 bases in between. Germline CDR1 SNHLY, CDR2 FYNNEI. The CDR3 is 16 amino acids.

V usage is TRBV7-2 and J usage is TRBJ2-2; 10 bases map to TRBD2. Germline lookup yields CDR1 SGHTA and CDR2 FQGNSA. The CDR3 runs to 15 residues. With 1 base clipped from V and 11 bases from J, the junction kept 7 bases outside the gene matches. CDR3 in DNA: TGTGCCAGCAGCTTAGTGGGTAGCGGGGGGAGTGAGCTGTTTTTT. This translates into CASSLVGSGGSELFF.

As for this clonotype: This likely stems from a read error, as it lies one base from a far larger clone. The chain couples TRBV11-1 to TRBJ2-1, with 7 nucleotides matching TRBD1. CDR3 length equals 15 residues. Germline assignment: CDR1 SGHAT and CDR2 FQDESV (reference sequence). Trimming removed 5 bases from V and 10 bases from J; junction bases left unmatched: 14. The CDR3 sequence: CASSPRTGVNFEQFF. The CDR3 region has the DNA TGTGCCAGCAGCCCCCGCACAGGGGTGAACTTCGAGCAGTTCTTC. The full variable domain, completed using reference TRBV11-1 and TRBJ2-1, is EAEVAQSPRYKITEKSQAVAFWCDPISGHATLYWYRQILGQGPELLVQFQDESVVDDSQLPKDRFSAERLKGVDSTLKIQPAELGDSAMYLCASSPRTGVNFEQFFGPGTRLTVL.

This clonotype has ten or more counts. This chain uses TRBV6-2 or TRBV6-3 with TRBJ2-2; 8 bases match TRBD2. CDR3 length equals 15 residues. With V trimmed by 7 bases and J by 5 bases, 9 bases remained unmatched. The V gene's germline CDR1 is MNHEY and CDR2 SVGEGT. This chain's CDR3 is CASIKSGSYTGELFF. The CDR3 nucleotides are TGTGCCAGCATTAAAAGCGGGAGTTATACCGGGGAGCTGTTTTTT.